The 5 T cell receptor beta chains below come from one sample, sequenced in a study of blood T cell repertoires in COVID-19. The data were produced by immunoSEQ multiplex PCR, yet TCRdb's version contains in-frame clones alone and is incomplete. The top ten clones hold 8% to 13% of a sample with under 300,000 clones, 80% to 90% of them seen once. What was sequenced was peripheral blood. All receptors derive from a woman aged 70-85 years with acute or convalescent COVID-19.

The CDR3 protein is CASSGRQGIYGEKLFF. CDR3 nucleotide sequence: TGTGCCAGCAGCGGGAGACAGGGGATCTATGGGGAAAAACTGTTTTTT. The rearrangement joins TRBV5-5 to TRBJ1-4; 8 bases align to TRBD1. This CDR3 is 16 amino acids long. Germline lookup yields CDR1 SGHKS and CDR2 YYEKEE (reference sequence). V dropped 4 bases and J dropped 8; count of bases not matched to a gene: 13.

The V gene is TRBV5-1, the J gene TRBJ2-7, with TRBD1 matching 8 bases. After removal of 4 bases from V and 3 bases from J, the junction contained 9 bases not matched to a gene. Per germline, CDR1 SGHRS and CDR2 YFSETQ. This CDR3 comprises 15 residues. As DNA, the CDR3 is TGCGCCAGCAGCCCGGACAGGGACGCCAACTACGAGCAGTACTTC. Protein product: CASSPDRDANYEQYF.

This clone was observed a handful of times. The chain combines TRBV15 with TRBJ1-2; 8 nucleotides agree with TRBD1. This CDR3 contains 14 residues. With 0 bases clipped from V and 6 bases from J, the junction kept 3 bases outside the gene matches. Germline CDR1 LNHNV, CDR2 YYDKDF (reference sequence). In DNA form, the CDR3 reads TGTGCCACCAGCAGAGATCAGGGGGCAGATGGCTACACCTTC. It yields the protein CATSRDQGADGYTF.

The gene calls are TRBV12-3 or TRBV12-4 and TRBJ2-7; no firm D call. This CDR3 comprises 13 residues. V lost 7 bases, J lost 4 bases, and 14 bases lay in between. As DNA, the CDR3 is TGTGCCAGCACTCTATCCCCGAGGTACGAGCAGTACTTC. This codes for CASTLSPRYEQYF.

V usage is TRBV5-3 and J usage is TRBJ2-5, with 10 bases aligning to TRBD2. TRBV5-3 carries the ORF label, with uncertain function. The CDR3 contains 19 residues. J gave up 5 bases and V 3 bases, and 19 bases lay outside the gene matches. This chain's CDR3 is CARSCPTRSGGARRETQYF. The CDR3 nucleotides are TGTGCCAGAAGCTGCCCCACCCGGAGCGGGGGGGCCCGGCGGGAGACCCAGTACTTC.